A single sample is the source of the 13 T cell receptor beta chains below, sequenced in a study of T cells in Graves' hyperthyroidism and ophthalmopathy. TCR beta CDR3 regions were amplified from RNA. HTBI primers were used for first-round RT-PCR of the TCR CDR3. TCRdb reprocessed the multiplex PCR reads via MiXCR and lists one record per CDR3 protein. The repertoire holds 500,000 to 550,000 distinct CDR3 sequences, with 15% to 20% as singletons. Specimen: blood. These receptors all come from a man between 40 and 49 years old with Graves' ophthalmopathy.

The chain joins TRBV5-4 to TRBJ2-7, with 8 bases fitting TRBD2. The CDR3 runs 15 residues. Trimming removed 2 bases from V and 2 bases from J; junction bases left unmatched: 6. The germline gives CDR1 SGHNT, CDR2 YYREEE (reference sequence). For the CDR3, the DNA is TGTGCCAGCAGCTTTGGTAGCGGGGTAACCTACGAGCAGTACTTC. Translated: CASSFGSGVTYEQYF.

The DNA for the CDR3 is TGTGCCAGCAGCGAGCGTTTAACAGGGTTGGGAGGCTACACCTTC. Translation gives CASSERLTGLGGYTF. The chain recombines TRBV7-2 with TRBJ1-2; D is possibly TRBD1 (6 bases). The ends were cut back, 5 bases at V and 8 bases at J, with 21 bases in the middle. The CDR3 covers 15 residues. Looked up from germline, CDR1 is SGHTA and CDR2 is FQGNSA.

This clonotype was picked up many times. The chain combines TRBV2 with TRBJ2-7, with 8 positions matching TRBD2. The CDR3 consists of 14 residues. Germline-derived CDR1 and CDR2 are SNHLY and FYNNEI. The ends lost 4 bases at V and 5 bases at J; junction bases unmatched: 7. CDR3 in DNA: TGTGCCAGCAGTGGTTTGCGGGGGGTGGACGAGCAGTACTTC. This translates into CASSGLRGVDEQYF. Combining the CDR3 with reference TRBV2 and TRBJ2-7 gives the whole variable domain EPEVTQTPSHQVTQMGQEVILRCVPISNHLYFYWYRQILGQKVEFLVSFYNNEISEKSEIFDDQFSVERPDGSNFTLKIRSTKLEDSAMYFCASSGLRGVDEQYFGPGTRLTVT.

A few counts support this clonotype. CDR3 sequence: CASSLEGQPSYEQYF. In nucleotides, the CDR3 is TGTGCCAGCAGCTTAGAGGGACAGCCCTCCTACGAGCAGTACTTC. The chain uses TRBV7-9 and TRBJ2-7, with 7 positions matching TRBD1. This CDR3 contains 15 residues. Trimming took 1 base from V and 0 from J; bases not matched to a gene: 3. The germline gives CDR1 SEHNR, CDR2 FQNEAQ (reference sequence).

Here the CDR3 DNA reads TGTGCCAGCAGCTTCGGGACTAGCGGGAGTGCAGATACGCAGTATTTT. Its protein product is CASSFGTSGSADTQYF. The V call is TRBV7-3, the J call TRBJ2-3; 14 nucleotides agree with TRBD2. The CDR3 extends over 16 amino acids. Germline lookup yields CDR1 SGHTA and CDR2 FQGTGA. The V and J ends lost 3 bases and 4 bases, in that order; junction bases with no gene match: 3. The full variable domain, completed using reference TRBV7-3 and TRBJ2-3, is GAGVSQTPSNKVTEKGKYVELRCDPISGHTALYWYRQSLGQGPEFLIYFQGTGAADDSGLPNDRFFAVRPEGSVSTLKIQRTERGDSAVYLCASSFGTSGSADTQYFGPGTRLTVL.

This clonotype was found a few times. The V call is TRBV2, the J call TRBJ1-6, with unresolved D. Trimming stripped 4 bases from V and 2 bases from J, with 9 bases between. This CDR3 has 15 amino acids. Germline V gene sequence: CDR1 SNHLY, CDR2 FYNNEI. The CDR3 loop is CASSGRETYNSPLHF. CDR3 DNA sequence: TGTGCCAGCAGTGGACGGGAAACCTATAATTCACCCCTCCACTTT. The complete variable domain, with remaining parts taken from reference TRBV2 and TRBJ1-6, reads EPEVTQTPSHQVTQMGQEVILRCVPISNHLYFYWYRQILGQKVEFLVSFYNNEISEKSEIFDDQFSVERPDGSNFTLKIRSTKLEDSAMYFCASSGRETYNSPLHFGNGTRLTVT.

In the case of this clonotype: It may be a read error: a sequence one base away is much more abundant. The V and J genes are TRBV20-1 and TRBJ2-7; possible D gene TRBD2, 6 bases. The CDR3 has 12 amino acids. CDR1 is DFQATT, CDR2 SNEGSKA, per germline (reference sequence). The CDR3 DNA reads as TGCAGCGGGAGAATTCGCTCCTACGAGCAGTACTTC. Translated, it gives CSGRIRSYEQYF.

This clonotype was recorded many times. This chain links TRBV11-1 with TRBJ2-7; no firm D call. There are 14 residues in the CDR3. Germline V gene data show CDR1 as SGHAT and CDR2 as FQDESV (reference sequence). Trimming removed 4 bases from V and 3 bases from J, with 13 bases in between. The CDR3 nucleotides are TGTGCCAGCAGCTCCTTGGGGTTCAACTACGAGCAGTACTTC. Protein sequence: CASSSLGFNYEQYF.

The chain carries TRBV20-1 and TRBJ2-1, with D hard to call. V was shortened by 2 bases and J by 5 bases, with 13 bases between the two germline ends. The CDR3 sequence is 14 residues long. Germline CDR1 DFQATT, CDR2 SNEGSKA (reference sequence). CDR3 sequence reads: CSARKEQWDNEQFF. CDR3 bases: TGCAGTGCTAGAAAGGAGCAGTGGGACAATGAGCAGTTCTTC.

This clonotype has more than one count but fewer than ten. The chain carries TRBV6-1 and TRBJ2-4; 9 nucleotides align to TRBD1. After removal of 4 bases from V and 9 bases from J, the junction contained 1 base not matched to a gene. This CDR3 is built from 12 residues. Germline V gene lookup returns CDR1 MNHNS and CDR2 SASEGT. The CDR3 is CASSATGGIQYF. CDR3 DNA sequence: TGTGCCAGCAGTGCGACAGGGGGCATTCAGTACTTC.

This clonotype was observed at least ten times. This chain connects TRBV28 to TRBJ1-5; maybe TRBD1 (5 bases). There are 14 residues in the CDR3. Germline values: CDR1 MDHEN, CDR2 SYDVKM. The germline V and J ends were trimmed by 2 bases and 3 bases, with 8 bases remaining between them. CDR3 sequence reads: CASSLQGNNQPQHF. In nucleotides, the CDR3 is TGTGCCAGCAGTTTACAGGGAAACAATCAGCCCCAGCATTTT.

DNA for the CDR3: TGTGCCAGCAGCCCTAAGGGGGTTTGGGAGCAGTTCTTC. This codes for CASSPKGVWEQFF. The chain is built from TRBV7-3 and TRBJ2-1; D possibly corresponds to TRBD1 (6 bases). In germline, CDR1 is SGHTA, CDR2 FQGTGA. Deletions cut 5 bases from V and 10 bases from J, with 15 bases between. The CDR3 extends over 13 amino acids.

The table lists this clonotype with a few counts. The chain employs TRBV18 and TRBJ1-1; D gene ambiguous. V was shortened by 1 base and J by 5 bases, with 11 bases between the two germline ends. In germline, CDR1 is KGHSH, CDR2 LQKENI. The CDR3 runs to 14 residues. In nucleotides, the CDR3 is TGTGCCAGCTCACCACTAGAGGGAGTTACTGAAGCTTTCTTT. This codes for CASSPLEGVTEAFF.